These 28 T cell receptor beta chains originate from one sample sequenced in a study of OX40 agonist ivuxolimab in advanced cancers. Clones were read by immunoSEQ multiplex PCR, and TCRdb kept only the in-frame ones, dropping some. The sample carries about 100,000 clones, roughly 95% recorded once. Sequencing used CD4+ or CD8+ T cells sorted from blood, obtained in a trial of the OX40 agonist ivuxolimab. The source is an adult with an advanced solid tumor such as melanoma, head and neck, liver or kidney cancer.

The chain is built from TRBV6-5 and TRBJ1-5; unclear D gene. Looked up from germline, CDR1 is MNHEY and CDR2 is SVGAGI. Between the trimmed V and J ends, which lost 6 bases and 0 bases, there was a span of 12 bases. The CDR3 loop spans 15 amino acids. This chain's CDR3 is CASRKGVYSNQPQHF. The CDR3 nucleotides are TGTGCCAGCAGGAAGGGCGTCTATAGCAATCAGCCCCAGCATTTT.

This clone appeared a single time. The rearrangement links TRBV4-3 to TRBJ1-4, with 10 nucleotides matching TRBD1. CDR3 length: 18 residues. The germline V gene encodes CDR1 LGHNA and CDR2 YSLEER. J gave up 8 bases and V 0 bases, and 12 bases lay outside the gene matches. CDR3 coding DNA: TGCGCCAGCAGCCAAGAAGGGACAGGGGCTGGCTTGAGGGAAAAACTGTTTTTT. Its translation: CASSQEGTGAGLREKLFF.

J is TRBJ2-1 and V is TRBV28; 10 positions agree with TRBD1. Losses at the gene ends were 5 bases for V and 7 bases for J; bases not matched to a gene: 8. CDR3 size: 15 residues. Looked up from germline, CDR1 is MDHEN and CDR2 is SYDVKM. The CDR3 is CASSAVPGQGNEQFF. Written as DNA, the CDR3 is TGTGCCAGCAGTGCTGTCCCGGGACAGGGGAATGAGCAGTTCTTC. The full variable domain, completed using reference TRBV28 and TRBJ2-1, is DVKVTQSSRYLVKRTGEKVFLECVQDMDHENMFWYRQDPGLGLRLIYFSYDVKMKEKGDIPEGYSVSREKKERFSLILESASTNQTSMYLCASSAVPGQGNEQFFGPGTRLTVL.

The chain links TRBV5-1 to TRBJ2-7, with TRBD2 matching 14 bases. Germline lookup yields CDR1 SGHRS and CDR2 YFSETQ. CDR3 size: 18 residues. V gave up 4 bases and J gave up 0 bases; unmatched junction bases: 9. CDR3 nucleotide sequence: TGCGCCAGCAGCCCCCGGACTAGCGGGGGGACGAGCTCCTACGAGCAGTACTTC. Protein sequence: CASSPRTSGGTSSYEQYF. Together with reference TRBV5-1 and TRBJ2-7, the CDR3 gives the full variable domain: KAGVTQTPRYLIKTRGQQVTLSCSPISGHRSVSWYQQTPGQGLQFLFEYFSETQRNKGNFPGRFSGRQFSNSRSEMNVSTLELGDSALYLCASSPRTSGGTSSYEQYFGPGTRLTVT.

The J gene is TRBJ1-4, the V gene TRBV19; unclear D gene. Trimming cost V 10 bases and J 3 bases, with 15 bases left between them. CDR3 length: 14 residues. Germline lookup yields CDR1 LNHDA and CDR2 SQIVND (reference sequence). The CDR3 loop reads CATKYSQANEKLFF. The CDR3 DNA is TGTGCCACCAAGTATTCGCAAGCTAATGAAAAACTGTTTTTT. The full variable domain, in which reference TRBV19 and TRBJ1-4 provide the parts outside the CDR3, is DGGITQSPKYLFRKEGQNVTLSCEQNLNHDAMYWYRQDPGQGLRLIYYSQIVNDFQKGDIAEGYSVSREKKESFPLTVTSAQKNPTAFYLCATKYSQANEKLFFGSGTQLSVL.

The rearrangement links TRBV11-2 to TRBJ1-1; a weak D match, TRBD1 (5 bases). The V end lost 5 bases, the J end lost 0 bases, and 10 bases lay between the germline ends. The CDR3 runs 14 residues. Looked up from germline, CDR1 is SGHAT and CDR2 is FQNNGV. The CDR3 sequence: CASSPSGVNTEAFF. The CDR3 DNA reads as TGTGCCAGCAGCCCATCGGGGGTGAACACTGAAGCTTTCTTT. Supplemented by reference TRBV11-2 and TRBJ1-1, the full variable domain reads EAGVAQSPRYKIIEKRQSVAFWCNPISGHATLYWYQQILGQGPKLLIQFQNNGVVDDSQLPKDRFSAERLKGVDSTLKIQPAKLEDSAVYLCASSPSGVNTEAFFGQGTRLTVV.

The chain couples TRBV4-1 to TRBJ2-3; the D gene is possibly TRBD2 (5 bases). Per the germline V gene, CDR1 is MGHRA and CDR2 is YSYEKL. V was trimmed by 0 bases and J by 10 bases, leaving 14 bases between them. CDR3 length equals 14 residues. The CDR3 nucleotides are TGCGCCAGCAGCCAAGATCTGAGGGCAGTGGCGCAGTATTTT. This codes for CASSQDLRAVAQYF.

The genes are TRBV16 and TRBJ2-7, with D maybe TRBD2 (7 bases). Germline CDR1 and CDR2: KGHSY and FQNENV. CDR3 size: 16 residues. Deletions cut 0 bases from V and 6 bases from J, with 18 bases between. The CDR3: CASSQSMVMGGGEQYF. The CDR3 bases are TGTGCCAGCAGCCAATCGATGGTTATGGGAGGGGGCGAGCAGTACTTC.

The sample holds a few counts of this clone. V usage is TRBV2 and J usage is TRBJ2-7; 7 bases agree with TRBD1. CDR1 and CDR2 from the germline V gene are SNHLY and FYNNEI. V gave up 4 bases and J gave up 2 bases; unmatched junction bases: 14. There are 17 residues in the CDR3. CDR3 sequence: CASSARTGQVLTYEQYF. The CDR3 DNA reads TGTGCCAGCAGTGCGCGAACTGGACAGGTCTTAACCTACGAGCAGTACTTC.

The chain links TRBV18 to TRBJ2-3; the match to TRBD2 covers 10 bases. This CDR3 comprises 16 residues. Germline lookup yields CDR1 KGHSH and CDR2 LQKENI. The V gene end was trimmed by 6 bases and the J gene end by 4 bases; junction bases not matched to a gene: 10. CDR3 residues: CASSSLASGGSDTQYF. The CDR3 region has the DNA TGTGCCAGCTCGAGTCTGGCTAGCGGGGGTTCAGATACGCAGTATTTT.

The chain carries TRBV7-2 and TRBJ2-4, with D maybe TRBD2 (6 bases). Germline assignment: CDR1 SGHTA and CDR2 FQGNSA. The CDR3 is 15 residues long. The V end was cut by 6 bases, the J end by 1 base, with 13 bases between. This CDR3 is CASRAVGRAKNIQYF. The CDR3 region has the DNA TGTGCCAGCAGGGCCGTAGGGAGGGCCAAAAACATTCAGTACTTC. Supplemented by reference TRBV7-2 and TRBJ2-4, the full variable domain reads GAGVSQSPSNKVTEKGKDVELRCDPISGHTALYWYRQSLGQGLEFLIYFQGNSAPDKSGLPSDRFSAERTGGSVSTLTIQRTQQEDSAVYLCASRAVGRAKNIQYFGAGTRLSVL.

J is TRBJ1-2 and V is TRBV28; no firm D call. The V end lost 2 bases, the J end lost 9 bases, and 16 bases lay between the germline ends. The V gene's germline CDR1 is MDHEN and CDR2 SYDVKM. The CDR3 has 14 residues. Here the CDR3 reads CASSLRAEGWSYTF. In DNA, the CDR3 is TGTGCCAGCAGTTTACGGGCCGAGGGATGGAGCTACACCTTC.

CDR3 protein: CASSLKGGREKLFF. In DNA form, the CDR3 reads TGTGCCAGTAGTCTCAAGGGGGGACGTGAAAAACTGTTTTTT. J is TRBJ1-4 and V is TRBV19; the D gene is possibly TRBD1 (6 bases). The CDR3 is made up of 14 amino acids. The V and J ends lost 5 bases and 7 bases respectively, with 14 bases between them. Germline values: CDR1 LNHDA, CDR2 SQIVND (reference sequence).

The chain has TRBV5-1 and TRBJ2-6; D not certain. This CDR3 region has 17 residues. Per the germline V gene, CDR1 is SGHRS and CDR2 is YFSETQ. Trimming took 4 bases from V and 0 from J, leaving 14 bases between them. The CDR3 protein is CASSPPLARSGANVLTF. The DNA of the CDR3 is TGCGCCAGCAGCCCTCCCTTAGCCCGCTCTGGGGCCAACGTCCTGACTTTC.

As regards this clone: The identical CDR3 is also encoded by other nucleotide sequences in the sample. V and J are TRBV5-1 and TRBJ1-3; tentative D call: TRBD1 (6 bases). Germline loops: CDR1 SGHRS, CDR2 YFSETQ. The V gene lost 4 bases and the J gene lost 1 base, with 9 bases spanning the gap. CDR3 length: 14 amino acids. This chain's CDR3 is CASSPGTSGNTIYF. The CDR3 nucleotides read TGCGCCAGCAGCCCAGGGACATCTGGAAACACCATATATTTT.

This clone was recorded once. This chain uses TRBV28 with TRBJ1-2; TRBD1 matches 7 bases. The V and J ends lost 2 bases and 6 bases, in that order; junction bases with no gene match: 9. From germline, CDR1 is MDHEN and CDR2 SYDVKM. CDR3 size: 15 residues. CDR3 loop: CASSLRPNRGNGYTF. The CDR3 DNA reads as TGTGCCAGCAGTTTAAGGCCCAACAGGGGCAATGGCTACACCTTC.

The V gene is TRBV10-1, the J gene TRBJ1-1, with D uncertain. The germline V and J ends were trimmed by 5 bases and 0 bases, with 7 bases remaining between them. Germline-derived CDR1 and CDR2 are WNHNN and SYGVQD (reference sequence). The CDR3 is 13 amino acids. CDR3 region: CASSRALNTEAFF. CDR3 nucleotide sequence: TGCGCCAGCAGTCGGGCTTTGAACACTGAAGCTTTCTTT.

The genes are TRBV28 and TRBJ2-3; 11 nucleotides match TRBD2. Per the germline V gene, CDR1 is MDHEN and CDR2 is SYDVKM. The J segment lost 5 bases and the V segment lost 3 bases, leaving 10 bases of the junction unmatched. This CDR3 has 17 residues. CDR3 coding DNA: TGTGCCAGCAGTTTCAGCCCTCTAGCGGGGGGAGTAGATACGCAGTATTTT. It is translated as CASSFSPLAGGVDTQYF. The full variable domain, with the rest looked up from reference TRBV28 and TRBJ2-3, is DVKVTQSSRYLVKRTGEKVFLECVQDMDHENMFWYRQDPGLGLRLIYFSYDVKMKEKGDIPEGYSVSREKKERFSLILESASTNQTSMYLCASSFSPLAGGVDTQYFGPGTRLTVL.

This clone was counted a single time. This sequence joins TRBV29-1 and TRBJ2-7, with TRBD1 matching over 11 bases. V lost 5 bases and J lost 4; bases outside the gene matches: 7. The CDR3 runs to 14 residues. Germline CDR1 is SQVTM and CDR2 is ANQGSEA. CDR3 sequence: CSVFTGTGGYEQYF. CDR3 nucleotides: TGCAGCGTTTTTACCGGGACAGGGGGATACGAGCAGTACTTC.

The chain is built from TRBV9 and TRBJ2-1; TRBD1 matches at 8 bases. With 3 bases clipped from V and 8 bases from J, the junction kept 7 bases outside the gene matches. This CDR3 contains 14 residues. Per germline, CDR1 SGDLS and CDR2 YYNGEE. CDR3 in amino acids: CASSAGQGIDEQFF. CDR3 DNA sequence: TGTGCCAGCAGCGCAGGACAGGGCATCGATGAGCAGTTCTTC. Variable domain in full (rest from reference TRBV9 and TRBJ2-1): DSGVTQTPKHLITATGQRVTLRCSPRSGDLSVYWYQQSLDQGLQFLIQYYNGEERAKGNILERFSAQQFPDLHSELNLSSLELGDSALYFCASSAGQGIDEQFFGPGTRLTVL.

CDR3 in DNA: TGTGCCAGTAATAATGTCGGGGGATACCAAGAGACCCAGTACTTC. Amino acids: CASNNVGGYQETQYF. J is TRBJ2-5 and V is TRBV19, with TRBD2 as a possible D gene (6 bases). Deletions cut 7 bases from V and 0 bases from J, with 15 bases between. The CDR3 is made up of 15 amino acids. Germline loops: CDR1 LNHDA, CDR2 SQIVND (reference sequence).

The chain recombines TRBV4-1 with TRBJ2-4; the D is unclear. Germline V gives CDR1 MGHRA, CDR2 YSYEKL. The CDR3 loop spans 14 amino acids. The V and J ends lost 4 bases and 8 bases respectively, with 15 bases between them. CDR3 nucleotides: TGCGCCAGCAGCCTACCCGCGGAAGCCCACATTCAGTACTTC. It specifies CASSLPAEAHIQYF.

The chain has TRBV29-1 and TRBJ2-6; TRBD1 or TRBD2 may be the D gene (6 bases each). Between the trimmed V and J ends, which lost 4 bases and 3 bases, there was a span of 13 bases. Germline V gene data show CDR1 as SQVTM and CDR2 as ANQGSEA. The CDR3 is 15 amino acids. The DNA for the CDR3 is TGCAGCGTTGCATCGGGGGCCAGTGGGGCCAACGTCCTGACTTTC. Translated, it gives CSVASGASGANVLTF. Full variable domain (rest looked up from reference TRBV29-1 and TRBJ2-6): SAVISQKPSRDICQRGTSLTIQCQVDSQVTMMFWYRQQPGQSLTLIATANQGSEATYESGFVIDKFPISRPNLTFSTLTVSNMSPEDSSIYLCSVASGASGANVLTFGAGSRLTVL.

The chain carries TRBV7-2 and TRBJ2-2; D call uncertain. V dropped 4 bases and J dropped 0 bases, with 3 bases sitting between them. CDR1 is SGHTA, CDR2 FQGNSA, per germline. CDR3 length equals 13 residues. Here the CDR3 DNA reads TGTGCCAGCAGCTCTACGAACACCGGGGAGCTGTTTTTT. Translated: CASSSTNTGELFF. The variable domain in full, completed from reference TRBV7-2 and TRBJ2-2, reads GAGVSQSPSNKVTEKGKDVELRCDPISGHTALYWYRQSLGQGLEFLIYFQGNSAPDKSGLPSDRFSAERTGGSVSTLTIQRTQQEDSAVYLCASSSTNTGELFFGEGSRLTVL.

This clone was found once. The chain employs TRBV4-1 and TRBJ2-7; unclear D gene. Deletions cut 0 bases from V and 4 bases from J, with 7 bases between. This CDR3 is 13 amino acids long. Per the germline V gene, CDR1 is MGHRA and CDR2 is YSYEKL. CDR3 sequence (DNA): TGCGCCAGCAGCCAAGAACAGACATACGAGCAGTACTTC. The encoded protein is CASSQEQTYEQYF.

The chain recombines TRBV5-1 with TRBJ2-4; 7 bases map to TRBD1. The ends lost 2 bases at V and 4 bases at J; junction bases unmatched: 9. Germline V gene data show CDR1 as SGHRS and CDR2 as YFSETQ. The CDR3 has 16 amino acids. This CDR3 reads CASSLVTGTEKNIQYF. The CDR3 bases are TGCGCCAGCAGCTTAGTGACCGGGACAGAAAAAAACATTCAGTACTTC. Using reference TRBV5-1 and TRBJ2-4 for the parts outside the CDR3, the full variable domain is KAGVTQTPRYLIKTRGQQVTLSCSPISGHRSVSWYQQTPGQGLQFLFEYFSETQRNKGNFPGRFSGRQFSNSRSEMNVSTLELGDSALYLCASSLVTGTEKNIQYFGAGTRLSVL.

This clone was recorded only once. The rearrangement uses TRBV28 and TRBJ2-7, with TRBD1 as a possible D gene (6 bases). V lost 6 bases to trimming and J lost 2 bases, with 8 bases between them. There are 12 residues in the CDR3. CDR1 is MDHEN, CDR2 SYDVKM, per germline. The chain's CDR3 is CASRRTAYEQYF. Here the CDR3 DNA reads TGTGCCAGCAGACGGACAGCCTACGAGCAGTACTTC. The whole variable domain, remainder taken from reference TRBV28 and TRBJ2-7, is DVKVTQSSRYLVKRTGEKVFLECVQDMDHENMFWYRQDPGLGLRLIYFSYDVKMKEKGDIPEGYSVSREKKERFSLILESASTNQTSMYLCASRRTAYEQYFGPGTRLTVT.

CDR3 DNA: TGTGCCAGCAGTGATACAGGGGTGGTTTCCTACGAGCAGTACTTC. This translates into CASSDTGVVSYEQYF. The chain joins TRBV25-1 to TRBJ2-7; 7 positions agree with TRBD1. Germline CDR1 is MGHDK and CDR2 is SYGVNS. J gave up 1 base and V 3 bases, and 6 bases lay outside the gene matches. The CDR3 runs 15 residues.